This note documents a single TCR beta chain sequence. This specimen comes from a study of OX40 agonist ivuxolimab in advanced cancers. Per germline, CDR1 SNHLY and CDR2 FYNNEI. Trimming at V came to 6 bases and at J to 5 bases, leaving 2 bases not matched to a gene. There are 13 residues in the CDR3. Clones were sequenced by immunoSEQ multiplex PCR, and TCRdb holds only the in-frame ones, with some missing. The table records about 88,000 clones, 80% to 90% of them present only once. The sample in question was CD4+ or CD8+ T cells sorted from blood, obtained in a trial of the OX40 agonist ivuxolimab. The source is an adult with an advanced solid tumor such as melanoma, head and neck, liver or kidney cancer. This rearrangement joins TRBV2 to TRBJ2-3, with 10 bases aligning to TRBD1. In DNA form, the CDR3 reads TGTGCCAGCAGGGACAGGGGGGGAGATACGCAGTATTTT. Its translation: CASRDRGGDTQYF.